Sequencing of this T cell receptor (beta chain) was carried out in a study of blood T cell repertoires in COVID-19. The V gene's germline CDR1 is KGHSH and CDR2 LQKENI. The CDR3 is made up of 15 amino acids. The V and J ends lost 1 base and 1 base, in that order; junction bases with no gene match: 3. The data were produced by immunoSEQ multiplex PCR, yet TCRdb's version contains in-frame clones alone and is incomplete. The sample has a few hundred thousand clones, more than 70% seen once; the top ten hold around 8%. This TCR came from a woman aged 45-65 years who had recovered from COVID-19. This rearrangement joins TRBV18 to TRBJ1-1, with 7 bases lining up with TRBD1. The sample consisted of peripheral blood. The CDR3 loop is CASSPRKGANTEAFF. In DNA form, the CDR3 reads TGTGCCAGCTCACCACGAAAGGGGGCGAACACTGAAGCTTTCTTT.